These 9 T cell receptor beta chains share one sample of origin, sequenced in a study of T cell responses to AZD1222 COVID-19 vaccine. This table comes from immunoSEQ multiplex PCR, and its TCRdb copy is limited to in-frame clones, with some not included. The sample includes roughly 120,000 clones, roughly 90% of them seen just once. Sequenced material: peripheral blood, taken on day 0 of AZD1222 vaccination. The receptors shown here come from an adult in good health.

J is TRBJ2-5 and V is TRBV19, with D perhaps matching TRBD1 (5 bases). Germline values: CDR1 LNHDA, CDR2 SQIVND (reference sequence). This CDR3 region has 13 residues. The ends were cut back, 5 bases at V and 1 base at J, with 8 bases in the middle. The CDR3 bases are TGTGCCAGTAGTCCAGGGTCCCAAGAGACCCAGTACTTC. It is translated as CASSPGSQETQYF.

The CDR3 bases are TGTGCCAGCAATCGGGGAGGGGGTACAGATACGCAGTATTTT. Translation gives CASNRGGGTDTQYF. The chain couples TRBV6-5 to TRBJ2-3; D might be TRBD2 (7 bases). CDR3 length: 14 residues. Trimming pared 7 bases from V and 3 bases from J, leaving 14 bases between. Germline V gene lookup returns CDR1 MNHEY and CDR2 SVGAGI.

This clone was counted a single time. The rearrangement uses TRBV4-3 and TRBJ1-1, with 8 bases that match TRBD1. This CDR3 has 14 amino acids. CDR1 and CDR2 (germline): LGHNA, YSLEER. The ends lost 1 base at V and 5 bases at J; junction bases unmatched: 3. DNA of the CDR3: TGCGCCAGCAGCCAAGCGACAGGGGAGACTGAAGCTTTCTTT. Encoded protein: CASSQATGETEAFF.

The chain uses TRBV20-1 and TRBJ2-3; no firm D call. The CDR3 covers 11 residues. Trimming took off 6 bases at V and 2 bases at J, with 6 bases between the two ends. The V gene's germline CDR1 is DFQATT and CDR2 SNEGSKA (reference sequence). CDR3: CSADLTDTQYF. The CDR3 bases are TGCAGTGCCGACCTCACAGATACGCAGTATTTT.

This chain connects TRBV4-1 to TRBJ2-3; 10 nucleotides align to TRBD2. This CDR3 region has 18 residues. V dropped 1 base and J dropped 0; count of bases not matched to a gene: 7. The germline CDR1 and CDR2 sequences are MGHRA and YSYEKL. CDR3 sequence: CASSQVGTSARSTDTQYF. For the CDR3, the DNA is TGCGCCAGCAGCCAAGTGGGGACTAGCGCTCGTAGCACAGATACGCAGTATTTT.

CDR3 sequence reads: CASSWTKRGGLNEQFF. CDR3 coding DNA: TGTGCCAGCAGTTGGACGAAGCGGGGGGGCCTCAATGAGCAGTTCTTC. The chain has TRBV6-5 and TRBJ2-1, with 10 positions matching TRBD2. This CDR3 has 16 amino acids. Trimming removed 4 bases from V and 6 bases from J; junction bases left unmatched: 9. Germline values: CDR1 MNHEY, CDR2 SVGAGI.

This clone was seen only once. The V call is TRBV11-3, the J call TRBJ2-1; D possibly corresponds to TRBD1 (5 bases). V lost 5 bases and J 9 bases, leaving 11 bases between the germline ends. CDR3 length equals 12 residues. CDR1 is SGHNT, CDR2 YENEEA, per germline. CDR3 sequence reads: CASSPADSEQFF. The CDR3 coding sequence is TGTGCCAGCAGCCCCGCAGACAGTGAGCAGTTCTTC.

The rearrangement joins TRBV4-1 to TRBJ1-4, with a tentative D call TRBD1 (5 bases). This CDR3 region has 17 residues. Trimming took 0 bases from V and 8 from J, leaving 19 bases between them. Germline V gives CDR1 MGHRA, CDR2 YSYEKL. CDR3 coding DNA: TGCGCCAGCAGCCAAGATCTAGGCCAGGGTATTTGGGAAAAACTGTTTTTT. It codes for CASSQDLGQGIWEKLFF.

This chain uses TRBV19 with TRBJ2-7; 8 bases line up with TRBD1. The CDR3 loop spans 14 amino acids. V trimming: 5 bases; J trimming: 3 bases; junction bases outside the gene matches: 6. Germline-derived CDR1 and CDR2 are LNHDA and SQIVND (reference sequence). The DNA of the CDR3 is TGTGCCAGTAGTTCAACAGGGGGAGGCTACGAGCAGTACTTC. Amino acid sequence: CASSSTGGGYEQYF.